What follows are 18 T cell receptor beta chains derived from one specimen sequenced in a study of cytomegalovirus exposure and HLA in healthy donors. Use of 60 Vbeta and 13 Jbeta primers characterized the PCR. The assay was immunoSEQ multiplex PCR, and TCRdb's table has in-frame clones only and misses some. The table includes 150,000 to 200,000 clones, about 85% detected once. Material for sequencing was PBMCs. The source is a woman in her forties or fifties in good health and CMV-seronegative.

This chain joins TRBV15 and TRBJ1-1; TRBD1 aligns across 11 bases. V was pared by 1 base and J by 4 bases, with 2 bases of the junction left unmatched. Germline assignment: CDR1 LNHNV and CDR2 YYDKDF (reference sequence). The CDR3 is 15 amino acids. CDR3 residues: CATSRAGTGGTEAFF. The CDR3 DNA follows: TGTGCCACCAGCAGAGCTGGGACAGGGGGCACTGAAGCTTTCTTT.

The chain couples TRBV27 to TRBJ2-7; 7 nucleotides line up with TRBD2. The CDR3 runs to 13 residues. Losses at the gene ends were 4 bases for V and 3 bases for J; bases not matched to a gene: 3. The germline CDR1 and CDR2 sequences are MNHEY and SMNVEV (reference sequence). The CDR3 DNA is TGTGCCAGCAGTTCCGGCGGGGGCTACGAGCAGTACTTC. It is translated as CASSSGGGYEQYF.

The chain uses TRBV7-9 and TRBJ2-5; TRBD2 matches 12 bases. After removal of 3 bases from V and 0 bases from J, the junction contained 8 bases not matched to a gene. The CDR3 covers 18 residues. Germline CDR1 SEHNR, CDR2 FQNEAQ (reference sequence). The CDR3 region is CASSFRSGLAGNQETQYF. The CDR3 nucleotides read TGTGCCAGCAGCTTTCGCAGCGGACTAGCGGGGAACCAAGAGACCCAGTACTTC. Full variable domain (outside the CDR3, taken from reference TRBV7-9 and TRBJ2-5): DTGVSQNPRHKITKRGQNVTFRCDPISEHNRLYWYRQTLGQGPEFLTYFQNEAQLEKSRLLSDRFSAERPKGSFSTLEIQRTEQGDSAMYLCASSFRSGLAGNQETQYFGPGTRLLVL.

J is TRBJ2-5 and V is TRBV5-4; TRBD2 matches 7 bases. With 4 bases clipped from V and 3 bases from J, the junction kept 6 bases outside the gene matches. The CDR3 is made up of 14 amino acids. Germline V gene sequence: CDR1 SGHNT, CDR2 YYREEE (reference sequence). The CDR3 DNA follows: TGTGCCAGCAGCCAAATGGGGAGGGAAGAGACCCAGTACTTC. Amino acid sequence: CASSQMGREETQYF.

This clone was seen once. This sequence joins TRBV28 and TRBJ2-7, with 7 positions matching TRBD1. Germline trimming cut 2 bases from V and 1 base from J; bases unmatched to any gene: 2. Germline lookup yields CDR1 MDHEN and CDR2 SYDVKM. The CDR3 contains 14 residues. The CDR3 nucleotides read TGTGCCAGCAGTTTAAGACAGGGTTCCTACGAGCAGTACTTC. Residues: CASSLRQGSYEQYF.

DNA of the CDR3: TGCGCCAGCAGCTTGGACAGTCTCACTGAAGCTTTCTTT. This codes for CASSLDSLTEAFF. The chain uses TRBV5-1 and TRBJ1-1; D gene uncertain. Germline values: CDR1 SGHRS, CDR2 YFSETQ. V was cut by 0 bases and J by 4 bases, with 7 bases left in between. The CDR3 length is 13 residues.

This chain connects TRBV4-3 to TRBJ2-5; the D gene is possibly TRBD1 (6 bases). The CDR3 loop spans 15 amino acids. CDR1 and CDR2 from the germline V gene are LGHNA and YSLEER. V lost 2 bases and J lost 3, with 13 bases in between. DNA of the CDR3: TGCGCCAGCAGCCAAAGACTGGACAGAGAAGAGACCCAGTACTTC. Translating it yields CASSQRLDREETQYF.

V gene TRBV5-4 combines with J gene TRBJ1-2; weak D call: TRBD1 (5 bases). CDR1 is SGHNT and CDR2 is YYREEE in the germline V gene (reference sequence). This CDR3 comprises 15 residues. V was shortened by 6 bases and J by 1 base, with 16 bases between the two germline ends. CDR3: CASTTAGGSNYGYTF. CDR3 coding DNA: TGTGCCAGCACCACGGCGGGGGGGAGTAACTATGGCTACACCTTC.

A few counts support this clone. This chain links TRBV6-5 with TRBJ1-2; 9 nucleotides agree with TRBD1. This CDR3 is 14 amino acids long. CDR1 is MNHEY and CDR2 is SVGAGI in the germline V gene. The J segment lost 10 bases and the V segment lost 5 bases, leaving 11 bases of the junction unmatched. CDR3 sequence reads: CASSTQGAANVYTF. Here the CDR3 DNA reads TGTGCCAGCAGTACACAGGGGGCGGCCAATGTCTACACCTTC.

The chain has TRBV7-8 and TRBJ2-4; 11 nucleotides align to TRBD1. The trim removed 1 base at V and 7 bases at J, leaving 12 bases unmatched. Germline V gene sequence: CDR1 SGHVS, CDR2 FQNEAQ. The CDR3 sequence is 18 residues long. DNA of the CDR3: TGTGCCAGCAGCTTAGGCCCCCTGCGGGGACAGGGGGGGAACATTCAGTACTTC. Translating gives CASSLGPLRGQGGNIQYF.

The genes are TRBV9 and TRBJ1-1; no reliable D call. Trimming took 4 bases from V and 0 from J, leaving 10 bases between them. CDR3 size: 14 residues. Germline V CDR1 and CDR2: SGDLS, YYNGEE. CDR3 bases: TGTGCCAGCAGCCCAAACCACTTGAACACTGAAGCTTTCTTT. This sequence encodes CASSPNHLNTEAFF.

The chain links TRBV7-2 to TRBJ2-5, with TRBD1 identical over 9 bases. The CDR3 extends over 15 amino acids. The germline V gene encodes CDR1 SGHTA and CDR2 FQGNSA. With 7 bases clipped from V and 3 bases from J, the junction kept 9 bases outside the gene matches. The CDR3 nucleotides are TGTGCCAGCAAGGATACAGGGGGCCGGGAAGAGACCCAGTACTTC. Translated, it gives CASKDTGGREETQYF.

The chain joins TRBV13 to TRBJ1-2, with 9 positions matching TRBD1. Per the germline V gene, CDR1 is PRHDT and CDR2 is FYEKMQ (reference sequence). This CDR3 region has 17 residues. With 2 bases clipped from V and 4 bases from J, the junction kept 11 bases outside the gene matches. DNA for the CDR3: TGTGCCAGCAGCTTAAAGGACAGGGGACGGGTAGGCTATGGCTACACCTTC. Translating gives CASSLKDRGRVGYGYTF. Filled out from reference TRBV13 and TRBJ1-2, the complete variable domain reads AAGVIQSPRHLIKEKRETATLKCYPIPRHDTVYWYQQGPGQDPQFLISFYEKMQSDKGSIPDRFSAQQFSDYHSELNMSSLELGDSALYFCASSLKDRGRVGYGYTFGSGTRLTVV.

This clone was detected only once. The gene calls are TRBV5-5 and TRBJ1-2; weak D call: TRBD1 (5 bases). Germline values: CDR1 SGHKS, CDR2 YYEKEE (reference sequence). The ends were cut back, 4 bases at V and 3 bases at J, with 10 bases in the middle. There are 13 residues in the CDR3. CDR3 region: CASSPQGYYGYTF. The DNA for the CDR3 is TGTGCCAGCAGCCCTCAGGGATACTATGGCTACACCTTC.

The chain links TRBV19 to TRBJ1-1; D gene ambiguous. The V end lost 5 bases, the J end lost 1 base, and 8 bases lay between the germline ends. The CDR3 covers 13 residues. Germline V gene data show CDR1 as LNHDA and CDR2 as SQIVND (reference sequence). CDR3 amino acids: CASSAQRNTEAFF. The CDR3 DNA follows: TGTGCCAGTAGTGCACAGAGGAACACTGAAGCTTTCTTT.

The rearrangement uses TRBV7-6 and TRBJ2-5, with 7 bases that match TRBD2. The CDR3 length is 16 residues. J lost 3 bases, V lost 10 bases, and 17 bases had no gene match. Germline assignment: CDR1 SGHVS and CDR2 FNYEAQ. DNA for the CDR3: TGTGCCACCGCTCTGTTGGCGGGAGCGAGGGAAGAGACCCAGTACTTC. Amino acid sequence: CATALLAGAREETQYF.

The chain employs TRBV9 and TRBJ2-2; TRBD1 matches at 8 bases. Germline assignment: CDR1 SGDLS and CDR2 YYNGEE. The CDR3 length is 15 residues. V lost 0 bases, J lost 5 bases, and 3 bases stayed unmatched. The DNA for the CDR3 is TGTGCCAGCAGCGTAGGCGACAGGGGTACCGGGGAGCTGTTTTTT. Translation gives CASSVGDRGTGELFF.

This chain uses TRBV5-1 with TRBJ2-7, with 7 nucleotides matching TRBD2. Trimming cost V 4 bases and J 1 base; bases outside gene matches: 5. This CDR3 contains 14 residues. From germline, CDR1 is SGHRS and CDR2 YFSETQ. The CDR3 DNA is TGCGCCAGCAGCCTCCTAGCGGAATCCTACGAGCAGTACTTC. Translating it yields CASSLLAESYEQYF.